Detailed here is one TCR beta chain. This entry comes from a study of Ad26.COV2.S vaccination and SARS-CoV-2 variants. The table came from immunoSEQ multiplex PCR; TCRdb's copy has only in-frame clones and leaves some out. The table shows 400,000 to 500,000 clones, with around nine tenths occurring only once. This CDR3 is built from 17 residues. The ends were cut back, 1 base at V and 4 bases at J, with 17 bases in the middle. The germline CDR1 and CDR2 sequences are MGHRA and YSYEKL. Treatment specified: approximately 18 received Ad26.COV2.S at low or high dose, single or two shots; about 5 received placebo; per-sample allocation not given. Day 63 after the first injection of vaccine or placebo was the sampling time.

The chain recombines TRBV4-1 with TRBJ2-1; no clear D. Source: peripheral blood, taken in a trial of Ad26.COV2.S vaccine versus placebo. The receptor's source is a person between 18 and 65 years old who received the Ad26.COV2.S COVID-19 vaccine or a placebo. The CDR3 coding sequence is TGCGCCAGCAGCCAAGGAACGCCCAAAATCCCATACAATGAGCAGTTCTTC. It encodes CASSQGTPKIPYNEQFF.